A single sample is the source of the 26 T cell receptor beta chains below, sequenced in a study of blood T cell repertoires in COVID-19. Measured with immunoSEQ multiplex PCR; TCRdb has only the in-frame clones, and not every one. The sample carries about 120,000 clones, around four fifths recorded once. Sequencing was performed on peripheral blood. Every receptor here comes from a man aged 30-40 years with acute or convalescent COVID-19.

The genes are TRBV3-1 (or the pseudogene TRBV3-2) and TRBJ1-6, with D possibly matching TRBD1 (5 bases). The V gene's germline CDR1 is LGHDT and CDR2 YNNKEL (reference sequence). This CDR3 spans 16 amino acids. V lost 3 bases and J lost 8, with 17 bases in between. The CDR3 DNA reads TGTGCCAGCAGCCACGGTGAAGGGGAACTGGATTCACCCCTCCACTTT. This sequence encodes CASSHGEGELDSPLHF.

This chain uses TRBV6-1 with TRBJ1-2, with 9 bases fitting TRBD1. The CDR3 sequence is 18 residues long. J was trimmed by 2 bases and V by 1 base; bases with no gene match: 11. From germline, CDR1 is MNHNS and CDR2 SASEGT. CDR3 region: CASSEDWALDRGNYGYTF. For the CDR3, the DNA is TGTGCCAGCAGTGAAGACTGGGCCCTGGACAGGGGAAACTATGGCTACACCTTC.

This clone has at least ten counts. This chain uses TRBV11-2 with TRBJ2-1, with TRBD2 matching over 8 bases. The CDR3 covers 18 residues. CDR1 and CDR2 from the germline V gene are SGHAT and FQNNGV. V trimming: 5 bases; J trimming: 4 bases; junction bases outside the gene matches: 16. CDR3 coding DNA: TGTGCCAGCAGCCCGGGGGGGGCGGGGGTCACAATATACAATGAGCAGTTCTTC. It encodes CASSPGGAGVTIYNEQFF.

The chain combines TRBV15 with TRBJ1-4; tentatively, D is TRBD1 (5 bases). CDR1 and CDR2 (germline): LNHNV, YYDKDF (reference sequence). CDR3 length equals 16 residues. Deletions cut 0 bases from V and 4 bases from J, with 12 bases between. Here the CDR3 reads CATSRDRIGVNEKLFF. The CDR3 DNA sequence: TGTGCCACCAGCAGAGATCGGATAGGGGTTAATGAAAAACTGTTTTTT.

This clone has a single count. The chain joins TRBV7-9 to TRBJ1-1; D remains unclear. There are 13 residues in the CDR3. Germline values: CDR1 SEHNR, CDR2 FQNEAQ (reference sequence). Trimming cost V 4 bases and J 1 base, with 7 bases left between them. CDR3 in amino acids: CASSSEANTEAFF. Written as DNA, the CDR3 is TGTGCCAGCAGCTCGGAGGCGAACACTGAAGCTTTCTTT.

The V and J genes are TRBV5-4 and TRBJ1-2; 11 nucleotides agree with TRBD1. The CDR3 consists of 14 residues. Trimming cost V 5 bases and J 4 bases; bases outside gene matches: 4. Germline values: CDR1 SGHNT, CDR2 YYREEE (reference sequence). The chain's CDR3 is CASRRGQGVYGYTF. The DNA for the CDR3 is TGTGCCAGCAGGCGGGGACAGGGGGTCTATGGCTACACCTTC.

The rearrangement joins TRBV21-1 to TRBJ2-7; the table assigns TRBD2, which was not confirmed against the DNA. TRBV21-1 is listed as a pseudogene. The CDR3 has 15 residues. The CDR3 sequence is CASSREVRSSYEQYV. The CDR3 nucleotides read TGTGCCAGCAGCAGAGAGGTTCGAAGCTCCTACGAGCAGTACGTC.

The chain combines TRBV7-2 with TRBJ1-2; maybe TRBD1 (5 bases). The germline gives CDR1 SGHTA, CDR2 FQGNSA. Trimming pared 3 bases from V and 0 bases from J, leaving 5 bases between. This CDR3 has 13 amino acids. The CDR3 is CASSLDTNYGYTF. The CDR3 DNA sequence: TGTGCCAGCAGCTTGGACACTAACTATGGCTACACCTTC. The full variable domain, with the rest looked up from reference TRBV7-2 and TRBJ1-2, is GAGVSQSPSNKVTEKGKDVELRCDPISGHTALYWYRQSLGQGLEFLIYFQGNSAPDKSGLPSDRFSAERTGGSVSTLTIQRTQQEDSAVYLCASSLDTNYGYTFGSGTRLTVV.

This chain connects TRBV7-9 to TRBJ2-1; the match to TRBD1 covers 8 bases. The CDR3 runs 16 residues. CDR1 SEHNR and CDR2 FQNEAQ come from the germline V gene (reference sequence). V gave up 4 bases and J gave up 0 bases; unmatched junction bases: 5. The CDR3 bases are TGTGCCAGCAGCTCTAGACAGGGGAGCTCCTACAATGAGCAGTTCTTC. Translating it yields CASSSRQGSSYNEQFF.

The chain links TRBV5-6 to TRBJ1-2, with unresolved D. The CDR3 sequence is 14 residues long. V was trimmed by 6 bases and J by 4 bases, leaving 16 bases between them. The germline gives CDR1 SGHDT, CDR2 YYEEEE. The CDR3 DNA reads as TGTGCCAGCACCACGATCAGGCGACCCTATGGCTACACCTTC. Translation: CASTTIRRPYGYTF.

This chain links TRBV7-9 with TRBJ1-1; unclear D gene. The V end lost 3 bases, the J end lost 2 bases, and 4 bases lay between the germline ends. CDR3 length equals 12 residues. Germline V gene lookup returns CDR1 SEHNR and CDR2 FQNEAQ (reference sequence). The CDR3 nucleotides read TGTGCCAGCAGCTTTACTAACACTGAAGCTTTCTTT. Translation: CASSFTNTEAFF.

The genes are TRBV27 and TRBJ2-7, with TRBD1 matching 8 bases. Germline CDR1 is MNHEY and CDR2 is SMNVEV (reference sequence). The CDR3 spans 14 residues. The V segment lost 6 bases and the J segment 2 bases; nucleotides outside the gene matches: 6. The CDR3 nucleotides read TGTGCCAGCAGGTCAAGGACAGGGACCTACGAGCAGTACTTC. Translating gives CASRSRTGTYEQYF.

The rearrangement links TRBV11-2 to TRBJ2-1; unclear D gene. The V end was cut by 4 bases, the J end by 3 bases, with 4 bases between. CDR1 is SGHAT and CDR2 is FQNNGV in the germline V gene. The CDR3 is made up of 12 amino acids. CDR3 coding DNA: TGTGCCAGCAGCTCTAACTACAATGAGCAGTTCTTC. Its protein product is CASSSNYNEQFF.

This clone was picked up one time. The genes are TRBV30 and TRBJ1-2; 8 bases align to TRBD1. The J segment lost 3 bases and the V segment lost 3 bases, leaving 15 bases of the junction unmatched. From germline, CDR1 is GTSNPN and CDR2 SVGIG (reference sequence). This CDR3 is built from 17 residues. CDR3 amino acids: CAWSRRGQALGDYGYTF. CDR3 DNA: TGTGCCTGGAGCCGTCGGGGACAGGCTTTAGGTGACTATGGCTACACCTTC.

The V and J genes are TRBV13 and TRBJ1-1; a weak D match, TRBD1 (5 bases). The CDR3 is 13 amino acids. CDR1 is PRHDT and CDR2 is FYEKMQ in the germline V gene (reference sequence). Trimming pared 0 bases from V and 5 bases from J, leaving 7 bases between. The CDR3 sequence is CASSLGGGTEAFF. The CDR3 DNA follows: TGTGCCAGCAGCTTAGGCGGGGGGACTGAAGCTTTCTTT.

This clone was seen a few times. The chain is built from TRBV7-8 and TRBJ1-5; TRBD1 agrees at 7 bases. CDR1 SGHVS and CDR2 FQNEAQ come from the germline V gene. V dropped 5 bases and J dropped 6; count of bases not matched to a gene: 10. The CDR3 consists of 15 residues. CDR3 region: CASSPIQGIGQPQHF. The CDR3 nucleotides are TGTGCCAGCAGCCCGATACAGGGGATTGGTCAGCCCCAGCATTTT.

V gene TRBV7-9 combines with J gene TRBJ1-2; D not certain. V was shortened by 2 bases and J by 5 bases, with 12 bases between the two germline ends. Germline-derived CDR1 and CDR2 are SEHNR and FQNEAQ (reference sequence). The CDR3 has 14 residues. The CDR3 spells CASSLWGDDYGYTF. CDR3 bases: TGTGCCAGCAGCTTATGGGGAGACGATTATGGCTACACCTTC.

The genes are TRBV5-4 and TRBJ1-2; the match to TRBD1 covers 7 bases. Germline lookup yields CDR1 SGHNT and CDR2 YYREEE (reference sequence). The ends lost 0 bases at V and 6 bases at J; junction bases unmatched: 5. This CDR3 region has 14 residues. CDR3 sequence reads: CASSLDTGADGYTF. CDR3 coding DNA: TGTGCCAGCAGCTTGGATACAGGGGCCGATGGCTACACCTTC.

The J gene is TRBJ2-1, the V gene TRBV3-1 (or the pseudogene TRBV3-2); 11 nucleotides align to TRBD2. This CDR3 is 15 amino acids long. With V trimmed by 5 bases and J by 8 bases, 8 bases remained unmatched. Germline V gene sequence: CDR1 LGHDT, CDR2 YNNKEL (reference sequence). The CDR3 here is CASSSTSGSGYEQFF. The CDR3 bases are TGTGCCAGCAGCAGCACTAGCGGGAGTGGTTATGAGCAGTTCTTC.

The chain recombines TRBV7-9 with TRBJ1-1, with TRBD1 identical over 7 bases. The length of the CDR3 is 12 residues. The ends lost 5 bases at V and 8 bases at J; junction bases unmatched: 5. In germline, CDR1 is SEHNR, CDR2 FQNEAQ (reference sequence). The CDR3 region has the DNA TGTGCCAGCAGCCCAGGGGACAGAGAAGCTTTCTTT. Protein product: CASSPGDREAFF.

The chain couples TRBV19 to TRBJ1-5; 7 bases match TRBD1. V was pared by 4 bases and J by 1 base, with 7 bases of the junction left unmatched. The germline V gene has CDR1 LNHDA and CDR2 SQIVND (reference sequence). The CDR3 loop spans 16 amino acids. The CDR3 region has the DNA TGTGCCAGTAGTAGGGGGGACAGTGGGAGCAATCAGCCCCAGCATTTT. Its translation is CASSRGDSGSNQPQHF.

The chain links TRBV3-1 (or the pseudogene TRBV3-2) to TRBJ1-3; weak D call: TRBD1 (5 bases). This CDR3 region has 14 residues. The V and J ends lost 6 bases and 4 bases respectively, with 13 bases between them. The germline V gene encodes CDR1 LGHDT and CDR2 YNNKEL (reference sequence). The CDR3 DNA reads TGTGCCAGCAGTCGAAGGCGGGACGGAAACACCATATATTTT. Translation: CASSRRRDGNTIYF.

This clone was picked up a small number of times. The gene calls are TRBV4-1 and TRBJ1-3, with D possibly being TRBD1 (6 bases). Trimming cost V 6 bases and J 1 base, with 13 bases left between them. This CDR3 is built from 15 residues. Germline V gene data show CDR1 as MGHRA and CDR2 as YSYEKL. In DNA, the CDR3 is TGCGCCAGCAGTTCCGAGGGGGATTCTGGAAACACCATATATTTT. Protein sequence: CASSSEGDSGNTIYF.

The chain couples TRBV2 to TRBJ2-5; 10 nucleotides align to TRBD2. Germline V gene sequence: CDR1 SNHLY, CDR2 FYNNEI. V shed 0 bases, J shed 7 bases, and the junction held 2 bases outside the gene matches. CDR3 length equals 14 residues. CDR3 bases: TGTGCCAGCAGTGAAGCGGCTAGCGGGGGGACCCAGTACTTC. It yields the protein CASSEAASGGTQYF.

The gene calls are TRBV27 and TRBJ2-3; TRBD2 matches 11 bases. Unmatched junction bases numbered 5, after V lost 1 base and J lost 2 bases. Per germline, CDR1 MNHEY and CDR2 SMNVEV (reference sequence). The CDR3 covers 17 residues. The CDR3 spells CASSLLASGGYTDTQYF. The DNA for the CDR3 is TGTGCCAGCAGTTTATTGGCTAGCGGGGGGTACACAGATACGCAGTATTTT.

V usage is TRBV6-5 and J usage is TRBJ1-3; 7 bases align to TRBD1. Trimming removed 2 bases from V and 0 bases from J; junction bases left unmatched: 1. The CDR3 covers 15 residues. CDR1 is MNHEY and CDR2 is SVGAGI in the germline V gene. The CDR3 reads CASSYDRDSGNTIYF. CDR3 DNA sequence: TGTGCCAGCAGTTACGACAGGGACTCTGGAAACACCATATATTTT.